These T cell receptor beta chains were read from a single sample in a study of beta chain features in type 1 diabetes. Sequencing was performed with immunoSEQ multiplex PCR; in TCRdb, only in-frame clones are kept and a portion is missing. Among 500,000 to 850,000 clones listed, over 12% were seen once. What was sequenced was naive CD4+ T cells from blood. The receptor set was obtained from a man between 18 and 29 years old with type 1 diabetes. CDR3s include the opening cysteine and the closing phenylalanine or tryptophan. The D gene is left open where the match is weak. Rows may omit the clone size; those that give it use once, few, many or a size class.

d_gene	v_gene	j_gene	abundance	CDR3nt	CDR3aa
-	TRBV28	TRBJ1-1	few	TGTGCCAGCATCAGGGGAGGGAACACTGAAGCTTTCTTT	CASIRGGNTEAFF
TRBD2	TRBV7-3	TRBJ2-1	-	TGTGCCAGCAGCCCGAGCGGGGTCAGATCCGATGAGCAGTTCTTC	CASSPSGVRSDEQFF
-	TRBV6-6	TRBJ1-3	-	TGTGCCAGCAGTTTGCAGGGGCCCAGAAACACCATATATTTT	CASSLQGPRNTIYF
-	TRBV2	TRBJ1-5	few	TGTGCCAGCAGTTACGGACCACAGCCCCAGCATTTT	CASSYGPQPQHF
-	TRBV7-2	TRBJ2-6	-	TGTGCCAGCAGCCGCCCAGTGGGAAATTTCGCTGGGGCCAACGTCCTGACTTTC	CASSRPVGNFAGANVLTF
-	TRBV6-1	TRBJ2-5	-	TGTGCCAGCAGGGAGGGGTCGACAGGCGAAGAGACCCAGTACTTC	CASREGSTGEETQYF
-	TRBV29-1	TRBJ2-5	few	TGCAGCGTTGTGGCCAATTCGAAGACCCAGTACTTC	CSVVANSKTQYF
-	TRBV5-1	TRBJ2-4	few	TGCGCCAGCAGCTTTTCGGGACAAAGAGTTCAAAACATTCAGTACTTC	CASSFSGQRVQNIQYF
TRBD2	TRBV4-3	TRBJ2-1	-	TGCGCCAGCACCCTCGGAGTTGGCGGGGGGCACCAGTTCTTC	CASTLGVGGGHQFF
-	TRBV4-2	TRBJ2-5	-	TGTGCCAGCAGCCAAGAAGCACTAGTCGGGGAGACCCAGTACTTC	CASSQEALVGETQYF
-	TRBV2	TRBJ1-4	-	TGTGCCAGCAGTGAAGTAGAGCCCGGCACAACTAATGAAAAACTGTTTTTT	CASSEVEPGTTNEKLFF
-	TRBV6-6	TRBJ2-1	few	TGTGCCAGCAGTGACGTGTCCGATGAGCAGTTCTTC	CASSDVSDEQFF
-	TRBV7-9	TRBJ2-6	once	TGTGCCAGCAGCTTTTCATACTCTGGGGCCAACGTCCTGACTTTC	CASSFSYSGANVLTF
-	TRBV10-3	TRBJ1-4	-	TGTGCCATCAGTCGTGAGTTGGGGGACGAAAAACTGTTTTTT	CAISRELGDEKLFF
TRBD1	TRBV6-5	TRBJ2-7	-	TGTGCCAGCAGTCCCCCCGGGACAGCCTCCTACGAGCAGTACTTC	CASSPPGTASYEQYF
-	TRBV7-2	TRBJ2-5	-	TGTGCCAGCACACCCAAAAATAGCGAGACCCAGTACTTC	CASTPKNSETQYF
TRBD1	TRBV7-9	TRBJ1-1	-	TGTGCCAGCACCGGGGGGACAGGGCTCATGAACACTGAAGCTTTCTTT	CASTGGTGLMNTEAFF
-	TRBV5-4	TRBJ1-4	-	TGTGCCTTCCGGGGTCCTGTAGGGGAAAAACTGTTTTTT	CAFRGPVGEKLFF
-	TRBV28	TRBJ1-5	-	TGTGCCAGCAGTTTAGCTGATTTTGGGGTTCCTGCAGGGAGCAATCAGCCCCAGCATTTT	CASSLADFGVPAGSNQPQHF
-	TRBV7-8	TRBJ1-2	-	TGTGCCAGCAGCTCAACCATTGGTCAGGGCATGGGCGGCTACACCTTC	CASSSTIGQGMGGYTF
-	TRBV28	TRBJ2-5	few	TGTGCCAGCAGTTCCATTCGGACCGGCTGGGTGGCGGAGACCCAGTACTTC	CASSSIRTGWVAETQYF
-	TRBV5-1	TRBJ2-5	few	TGCGCCAGCAGCTTGGCCTTAGAGACCCAGTACTTC	CASSLALETQYF
-	TRBV30	TRBJ1-5	few	TGTGCCTGGAGTGTATCAGGGACTAGCAATCAGCCCCAGCATTTT	CAWSVSGTSNQPQHF
-	TRBV7-2	TRBJ2-2	-	TGTGCCAGCATCCGATCGGACAGTACGAACACCGGGGAGCTGTTTTTT	CASIRSDSTNTGELFF
-	TRBV12-5	TRBJ2-3	few	TGTGCTAGTGGTTTGGGTAGCGCTGCTAGCACAGATACGCAGTATTTT	CASGLGSAASTDTQYF
-	TRBV6-5	TRBJ1-1	-	TGTGCCAGCAGACCGACAGAGAACACTGAAGCTTTCTTT	CASRPTENTEAFF
-	TRBV19	TRBJ1-5	few	TGTGCCAGTAGTGGGGAAGGGTATAGCAATCAGCCCCAGCATTTT	CASSGEGYSNQPQHF
TRBD1	TRBV28	TRBJ2-4	few	TGTGCCAGTGGACAGGGGGAAAACATTCAGTACTTC	CASGQGENIQYF
-	TRBV6-1	TRBJ2-1	few	TGTGCCAGCAGCGTAAGTAGGAATGAGCAGTTCTTC	CASSVSRNEQFF
TRBD1	TRBV29-1	TRBJ2-2	-	TGCAGCGTTACCTCCGGGACAGACACCGGGGAGCTGTTTTTT	CSVTSGTDTGELFF
-	TRBV6-5	TRBJ2-7	few	TGTGCCAGCAGTCGGACGATTAACTACGAGCAGTACTTC	CASSRTINYEQYF
-	TRBV18	TRBJ1-1	few	TGTGCCAGTTGGGAGGGATCCAACACTGAAGCTTTCTTT	CASWEGSNTEAFF
-	TRBV7-2	TRBJ2-7	few	TGTGCCAGCAGCTTAGGAGGCTACATATCCTACGAGCAGTACTTC	CASSLGGYISYEQYF
-	TRBV20-1	TRBJ2-5	few	TGCAGTGCTAGAGTAGGAGAGACCCAGTACTTC	CSARVGETQYF